What follows describes a single T cell receptor beta chain. These data are taken from a study of response to subunit inactivated influenza vaccine. Germline V gene lookup returns CDR1 DFQATT and CDR2 SNEGSKA (reference sequence). V lost 4 bases to trimming and J lost 3 bases, with 13 bases between them. CDR3 length: 14 residues. MiXCR, applied by TCRdb to the RT-PCR reads, yields one record per CDR3 protein. The table records about 170,000 distinct CDR3 sequences, approximately 12% of them present only once. This sample was shared with a second study, whose subject was T cells expressing NK-cell markers. This second study says: Making the TCR beta cDNA relied on 5'RACE template switching with UMIs. It was sorted CD3+CD56+NKG2C+, CD3+CD56+NKG2C- and CD3+CD56-NKG2C+ T cells that supplied the TCR beta repertoires. Seven of the eight sequenced donors were classified as HCMV-seropositive, and one was classified as seronegative. The CD3+CD56-NKG2C+ fraction of several donors was also led by these clonotypes. Whether expanded NKG2C+ T cell clones were HCMV-specific remained unclear.

The V and J genes are TRBV20-1 and TRBJ2-1; possible D gene TRBD1, 5 bases. This clonotype was sampled from a man aged 50 to 59 who received an inactivated influenza vaccine. Here the sequenced sample was CD8+ T cells sorted from PBMCs, taken roughly 13 days after vaccination. CDR3 sequence (DNA): TGCAGTGCTATTCCCAGGGCGGTCTACAATGAGCAGTTCTTC. It encodes CSAIPRAVYNEQFF.